This TCR beta chain originates from a study of T cells in Graves' hyperthyroidism and ophthalmopathy. Amplification yielded TCR beta CDR3 regions, with RNA transcripts as the source. The TCR CDR3 was amplified in a first-round RT-PCR using the HTBI primer set. TCRdb reanalysed the multiplex PCR reads using MiXCR and keeps one entry per CDR3 protein. The sample has about 360,000 distinct CDR3 sequences, 13% seen once. The V end was cut by 2 bases, the J end by 2 bases, with 14 bases between. Germline-derived CDR1 and CDR2 are MDHEN and SYDVKM. The CDR3 loop spans 16 amino acids. Disease duration under 2 months; hyperthyroidism patients were aged 18 to 65. Diagnoses were established using clinical symptoms, serum thyroxine and TRAb, thyroid ultrasound and orbital computed tomography. This clonotype has a count of ten or more. Its specificity is unknown. Findings of the study overall: Ophthalmopathy cases were set apart from stable hyperthyroidism by a 13 V-J model. Most thyroid clonotypes expanded above 0.001 appeared in blood too.

Material: blood. The genes are TRBV28 and TRBJ2-3, with D perhaps being TRBD1 or TRBD2 (5 bases each). The clonotype originates from a woman between 18 and 29 years old with Graves' hyperthyroidism. DNA for the CDR3: TGTGCCAGCAGTTTAAAGTTTGGGGGAACCACAGATACGCAGTATTTT. Its protein product is CASSLKFGGTTDTQYF.